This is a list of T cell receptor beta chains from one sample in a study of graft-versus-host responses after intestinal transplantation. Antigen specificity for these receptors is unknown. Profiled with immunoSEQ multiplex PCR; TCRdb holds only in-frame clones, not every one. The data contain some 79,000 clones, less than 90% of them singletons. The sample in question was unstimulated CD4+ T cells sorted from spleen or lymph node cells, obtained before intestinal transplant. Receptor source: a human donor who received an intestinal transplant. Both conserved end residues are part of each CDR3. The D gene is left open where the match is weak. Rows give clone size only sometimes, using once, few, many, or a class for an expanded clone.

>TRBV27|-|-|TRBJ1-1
TGTGCCAGCAGTTTCTACCTAGCTGGTTTGCGAACTGAAGCTTTCTTT
CASSFYLAGLRTEAFF
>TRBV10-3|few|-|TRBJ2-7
TGTGCCATCAGTGCGCGGTCCTACGAGCAGTACTTC
CAISARSYEQYF
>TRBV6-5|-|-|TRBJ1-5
TGTGCCAGCACCACAGGGTTCGGTCAGCCCCAGCATTTT
CASTTGFGQPQHF
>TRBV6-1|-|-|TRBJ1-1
TGTGCCAGCAATGCCAGGGTGAACACTGAAGCTTTCTTT
CASNARVNTEAFF
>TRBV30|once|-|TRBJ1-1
TGTGCCTGGGGAGGGAGGAGCACTGAAGCTTTCTTT
CAWGGRSTEAFF
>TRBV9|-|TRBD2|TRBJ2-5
TGTGCCAGCAGCGCCGGGACTAGCGGGGTCCAAGAGACCCAGTACTTC
CASSAGTSGVQETQYF
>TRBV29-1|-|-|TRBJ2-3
TGCAGCGTTGGCAAGACCGGGAGCACAGATACGCAGTATTTT
CSVGKTGSTDTQYF
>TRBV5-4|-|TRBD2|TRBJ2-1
TGTGCCAGCAGCCCCGGACTAGCGGGAAGCTCCTACAATGAGCAGTTCTTC
CASSPGLAGSSYNEQFF
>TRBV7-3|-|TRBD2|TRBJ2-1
TGTGCCAGCAGCTTAAACGTAGCGGGAAGGTCCTACAATGAGCAGTTCTTC
CASSLNVAGRSYNEQFF
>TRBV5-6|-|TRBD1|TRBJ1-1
TGTGCCAGCCAGACAGGGCCCAACACTGAAGCTTTCTTT
CASQTGPNTEAFF
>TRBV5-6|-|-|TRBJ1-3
TGTGCCAGCAGCAAGCAGGCGCGGGGGCATGGAAACACCATATATTTT
CASSKQARGHGNTIYF
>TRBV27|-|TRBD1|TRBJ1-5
TGTGCCAGCAGTGCCTCGACAGGGACCCAGCCCCAGCATTTT
CASSASTGTQPQHF
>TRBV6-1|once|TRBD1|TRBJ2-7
TGTGCCAGCGGACAGGTTTTGTACGAGCAGTACTTC
CASGQVLYEQYF
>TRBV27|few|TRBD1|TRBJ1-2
TGTGCCAGCAGTTTATCCCACGACAGGGGAAACTATGGCTACACCTTC
CASSLSHDRGNYGYTF
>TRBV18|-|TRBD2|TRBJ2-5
TGTGCCAGCTCGGTCGCTATAGCGGGTGTCTCGGAGACCCAGTACTTC
CASSVAIAGVSETQYF
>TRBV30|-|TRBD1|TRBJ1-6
TGTGCCTGGAGTTCCGGACAGGGGATAGGGTCACCCCTCCACTTT
CAWSSGQGIGSPLHF
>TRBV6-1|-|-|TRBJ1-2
TGTGCCAGCAGTGACTCCGGGAGGGACTACACCTTC
CASSDSGRDYTF
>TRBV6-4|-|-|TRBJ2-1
TGTGCCAGCAGTGATACCGGACGCAAGGGGGATGAGCAGTTCTTC
CASSDTGRKGDEQFF
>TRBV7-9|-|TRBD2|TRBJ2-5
TGTGCCAGCAGCTTAGAAGCTAGCGGCCAAGAGACCCAGTACTTC
CASSLEASGQETQYF
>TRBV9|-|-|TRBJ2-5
TGTGCCAGCAGCGCACAGGAACCTGGGGCCCAGTACTTC
CASSAQEPGAQYF